The rows below give T cell receptor beta chains drawn from one sample of a study of early T cells in non-severe SARS-CoV-2 infection. Each CDR3 protein is one row after TCRdb ran MiXCR on the 5' RACE reads. The data contain about 80,000 distinct CDR3 sequences, about 12% of them singletons. The sample was whole blood, taken at baseline. All receptors come from an adult who was a healthcare worker with PCR-confirmed SARS-CoV-2 infection or an uninfected control (not recorded which). The donor label of this sample is uncertain. The CDR3 runs from the conserved cysteine through the conserved F or W. A D gene is named only where the DNA matches it firmly. Where a row states a size, it is once, few, many or the class of an expanded clone; other rows omit it.

cdr3_nt: TGTGCCATCAGTGTGACAGGGGGTTATGGCTACACCTTC; cdr3_aa: CAISVTGGYGYTF; d_call: TRBD1; v_call: TRBV10-3; clone_size: .; j_call: TRBJ1-2
cdr3_nt: TGTGCCAGCAGTTACGACAGCGGGGCTTTCTTT; cdr3_aa: CASSYDSGAFF; d_call: .; v_call: TRBV2; clone_size: few; j_call: TRBJ1-1
cdr3_nt: TGTGCCAGCACCAAGACCTACGAGCAGTACTTC; cdr3_aa: CASTKTYEQYF; d_call: .; v_call: TRBV7-3; clone_size: .; j_call: TRBJ2-7
cdr3_nt: TGTGCCAGGCGGGGTATTACGTGGCAGTTCTTC; cdr3_aa: CARRGITWQFF; d_call: .; v_call: TRBV7-9; clone_size: many; j_call: TRBJ2-1
cdr3_nt: TGCGCCAGCAGCTTGGCTTGGACTAGCGGACACAATGAGCAGTTCTTC; cdr3_aa: CASSLAWTSGHNEQFF; d_call: TRBD2; v_call: TRBV5-1; clone_size: .; j_call: TRBJ2-1
cdr3_nt: TGCAGTGCTAGCCGTGAGGGGATCACCGGGGAGCTGTTTTTT; cdr3_aa: CSASREGITGELFF; d_call: .; v_call: TRBV20-1; clone_size: many; j_call: TRBJ2-2
cdr3_nt: TGTGCCAGCAGTGACTCGGAGACTAGCGGGTCAGATACGCAGTATTTT; cdr3_aa: CASSDSETSGSDTQYF; d_call: TRBD2; v_call: TRBV6-4; clone_size: few; j_call: TRBJ2-3
cdr3_nt: TGTGCCAGCACGGGTTCAGAGACCCAGTACTTC; cdr3_aa: CASTGSETQYF; d_call: .; v_call: TRBV25-1; clone_size: many; j_call: TRBJ2-5
cdr3_nt: TGTGCCAGCAGAACCTACGGGGGCAGCTCGAACACTGAAGCTTTCTTT; cdr3_aa: CASRTYGGSSNTEAFF; d_call: .; v_call: TRBV12-3/TRBV12-4; clone_size: many; j_call: TRBJ1-1
cdr3_nt: TGTGCCAGCAGAATTGTCGGGCACTCTGGAAACACCATATATTTT; cdr3_aa: CASRIVGHSGNTIYF; d_call: .; v_call: TRBV11-2; clone_size: many; j_call: TRBJ1-3
cdr3_nt: TGTGCCAGCAGCTTACTTCCGGGAGTTCTATACAATGAGCAGTTCTTC; cdr3_aa: CASSLLPGVLYNEQFF; d_call: .; v_call: TRBV7-3; clone_size: many; j_call: TRBJ2-1
cdr3_nt: TGTGCCAGCAGCTACCGGACGGGGATGAAGGCTTTCTTT; cdr3_aa: CASSYRTGMKAFF; d_call: .; v_call: TRBV21-1; clone_size: .; j_call: TRBJ1-1
cdr3_nt: TGTGCCAGCAGCCACACCTTCTCCTACAATGAGCAGTTCTTC; cdr3_aa: CASSHTFSYNEQFF; d_call: .; v_call: TRBV14; clone_size: .; j_call: TRBJ2-1
cdr3_nt: TGTGCCAGCAGTCCCGAACCACTGACCCTAGCGGGATACGAGCAGTTCTTC; cdr3_aa: CASSPEPLTLAGYEQFF; d_call: TRBD2; v_call: TRBV3-1; clone_size: .; j_call: TRBJ2-1
cdr3_nt: TGCGCCAGCAGCTGGAGAACACAGGGTCCATTGCGTCAGCCCCAGCATTTT; cdr3_aa: CASSWRTQGPLRQPQHF; d_call: .; v_call: TRBV5-1; clone_size: .; j_call: TRBJ1-5
cdr3_nt: TGCGCCACCGTCGGAGGGACTGAAGCTTTCTTT; cdr3_aa: CATVGGTEAFF; d_call: .; v_call: TRBV10-2; clone_size: many; j_call: TRBJ1-1
cdr3_nt: TGTGCCAGCAGCGTAGCTGTAGGGGGATCCTACAATGAGCAGTTCTTC; cdr3_aa: CASSVAVGGSYNEQFF; d_call: .; v_call: TRBV9; clone_size: many; j_call: TRBJ2-1
cdr3_nt: TGTGCCAGCAGCTTAATTGGTTGGGGAGGGCAGTTCTTC; cdr3_aa: CASSLIGWGGQFF; d_call: .; v_call: TRBV7-3; clone_size: .; j_call: TRBJ2-1
cdr3_nt: TGTGCCAGCAGCCACGGGACTGCGCAGTATTTT; cdr3_aa: CASSHGTAQYF; d_call: .; v_call: TRBV3-1; clone_size: .; j_call: TRBJ2-3
cdr3_nt: TGCGCCACGTCCCTTGGGGAGCAGTTCTTC; cdr3_aa: CATSLGEQFF; d_call: .; v_call: TRBV10-2; clone_size: .; j_call: TRBJ2-1
cdr3_nt: TGCAGTGCTACGCTAGCGGGGCGAAGCACAGATACGCAGTATTTT; cdr3_aa: CSATLAGRSTDTQYF; d_call: TRBD2; v_call: TRBV20-1; clone_size: few; j_call: TRBJ2-3
cdr3_nt: TGTGCCAGCAGCTTAGCGGCGGCCAACACTGAAGCTTTCTTT; cdr3_aa: CASSLAAANTEAFF; d_call: .; v_call: TRBV11-3; clone_size: .; j_call: TRBJ1-1
cdr3_nt: TGCGCCAGCAGCTCCGGGGCTAGCCAAGAGACCCAGTACTTC; cdr3_aa: CASSSGASQETQYF; d_call: .; v_call: TRBV5-1; clone_size: .; j_call: TRBJ2-5
cdr3_nt: TGTGCCAGCAGCCTTAACCCAATGGATACGCAGTATTTT; cdr3_aa: CASSLNPMDTQYF; d_call: .; v_call: TRBV11-3; clone_size: few; j_call: TRBJ2-3
cdr3_nt: TGTGCCAGCAGTTACTCGACTGGGGAAAACATTCAGTACTTC; cdr3_aa: CASSYSTGENIQYF; d_call: .; v_call: TRBV6-2/TRBV6-3; clone_size: few; j_call: TRBJ2-4
cdr3_nt: TGTGCCATCAGTGACCCAACAGGGGGGACTGAAGCTTTCTTT; cdr3_aa: CAISDPTGGTEAFF; d_call: TRBD1; v_call: TRBV10-3; clone_size: few; j_call: TRBJ1-1
cdr3_nt: TGTGCCAGCAGCTTAGTTGTGGGTTGGAATGAGCAGTTCTTC; cdr3_aa: CASSLVVGWNEQFF; d_call: .; v_call: TRBV7-8; clone_size: few; j_call: TRBJ2-1
cdr3_nt: TGTGCCAGCAGCCCTACAAGGAGTCAAGAGACCCAGTACTTC; cdr3_aa: CASSPTRSQETQYF; d_call: .; v_call: TRBV7-3; clone_size: many; j_call: TRBJ2-5
cdr3_nt: TGTGCCAGCAGCGAGGGGACAGGGGGCCCGAACAATCAGCCCCAGCATTTT; cdr3_aa: CASSEGTGGPNNQPQHF; d_call: TRBD1; v_call: TRBV9; clone_size: few; j_call: TRBJ1-5
cdr3_nt: TGTGCCAGCACCTCAAGAACAGATACGCAGTATTTT; cdr3_aa: CASTSRTDTQYF; d_call: .; v_call: TRBV6-2/TRBV6-3; clone_size: .; j_call: TRBJ2-3
cdr3_nt: TGTGCCAGCAGTTACGGACTAGCGGGATCCCATGAGCAGTTCTTC; cdr3_aa: CASSYGLAGSHEQFF; d_call: TRBD2; v_call: TRBV6-6; clone_size: .; j_call: TRBJ2-1
cdr3_nt: TGTGCCAGCAGTACGACAGGGGGCTCCTACAATGAGCAGTTCTTC; cdr3_aa: CASSTTGGSYNEQFF; d_call: TRBD1; v_call: TRBV6-4; clone_size: many; j_call: TRBJ2-1
cdr3_nt: TGTGCCAGCAGCTTAGCGCCCAGCGGGGGGTTCTACGAGCAGTACTTC; cdr3_aa: CASSLAPSGGFYEQYF; d_call: TRBD2; v_call: TRBV7-8; clone_size: .; j_call: TRBJ2-7
cdr3_nt: TGCAGCGTTCTCCCAGCCGCAGGCGAGCAGTACTTC; cdr3_aa: CSVLPAAGEQYF; d_call: .; v_call: TRBV29-1; clone_size: medium-sized; j_call: TRBJ2-7
cdr3_nt: TGTGCCAGCAGTGCGAACAGGGGTCGGATAGAATTGCAGTATTTT; cdr3_aa: CASSANRGRIELQYF; d_call: TRBD1; v_call: TRBV2; clone_size: .; j_call: TRBJ2-3
cdr3_nt: TGTGCCAGCAGCTTAGGAGGCCTAGCGAGCTCCTACAATGAGCAGTTCTTC; cdr3_aa: CASSLGGLASSYNEQFF; d_call: .; v_call: TRBV7-2; clone_size: .; j_call: TRBJ2-1
cdr3_nt: TGTGCCAGCAGCCCGCCAGAGCATTTT; cdr3_aa: CASSPPEHF; d_call: .; v_call: TRBV6-6; clone_size: few; j_call: TRBJ1-5
cdr3_nt: TGTGCCAGCAGTACTAGCAATGAGCAGTTCTTC; cdr3_aa: CASSTSNEQFF; d_call: .; v_call: TRBV6-1; clone_size: few; j_call: TRBJ2-1
cdr3_nt: TGCAGTGGGGTTTTAACCCTATACAATGAGCAGTTCTTC; cdr3_aa: CSGVLTLYNEQFF; d_call: .; v_call: TRBV20-1; clone_size: .; j_call: TRBJ2-1
cdr3_nt: TGCGCCAGCAGCCAAGTTTTTCTTGGGACAGTCTCCTACGAGCAGTACTTC; cdr3_aa: CASSQVFLGTVSYEQYF; d_call: TRBD1; v_call: TRBV4-1; clone_size: .; j_call: TRBJ2-7
cdr3_nt: TGTGCCAGCAGCTCTCCGACAGGGGGCAATGAGCAGTTCTTC; cdr3_aa: CASSSPTGGNEQFF; d_call: TRBD1; v_call: TRBV11-3; clone_size: few; j_call: TRBJ2-1